The T cell receptor (beta chain) under discussion was sequenced for a study of tumor and adjacent non-tumor tissue in lung cancer. Study as a whole: On average, productive TCRbeta reads reached a few million per sample.

Three rounds of nested PCR, following a modified ARM-PCR protocol, produced the TCRbeta library. TCRdb called the multiplex PCR reads again in MiXCR, with one record for every CDR3 protein. The sample has roughly 75,000 distinct CDR3 sequences; about three quarters are singletons. Only one count was recorded for this clonotype. Germline CDR1 SQVTM, CDR2 ANQGSEA. The germline V and J ends were trimmed by 8 bases and 3 bases, with 13 bases remaining between them. This CDR3 comprises 12 residues. RNA was extracted from bulk tissue without any cell sorting. V usage is TRBV29-1 and J usage is TRBJ1-1, with D hard to call. Sequenced input: lung tumor tissue. The receptor's source is a woman aged 50 to 60 with non-small cell lung cancer. The DNA for the CDR3 is TGCAGCACTAGGACTGAGGACACTGAAGCTTTCTTT. Translating gives CSTRTEDTEAFF.